One T cell receptor (beta chain) is described in this entry. The same CDR3 arises from other DNA sequences in this sample as well. This sample stems from a study of T cell changes during pregnancy in multiple sclerosis. Profiling relied on immunoSEQ multiplex PCR, and the TCRdb table lists in-frame clones only, not all of them. In the table there are 30,000 or so clones, over 65% of which are singletons. Germline lookup yields CDR1 MGHRA and CDR2 YSYEKL. V was clipped by 4 bases and J by 6 bases; unmatched bases: 7. CDR3 length equals 15 residues. The material was CD8+ T cells from peripheral blood mononuclear cells, obtained after pregnancy. The sequence derives from a female donor with multiple sclerosis, enrolled in a pregnancy study. This chain connects TRBV4-1 to TRBJ2-3, with 10 bases lining up with TRBD2. The CDR3 here is CASSRLAGEGDTQYF. The CDR3 coding sequence is TGCGCCAGCAGCCGCCTAGCGGGGGAGGGGGATACGCAGTATTTT.